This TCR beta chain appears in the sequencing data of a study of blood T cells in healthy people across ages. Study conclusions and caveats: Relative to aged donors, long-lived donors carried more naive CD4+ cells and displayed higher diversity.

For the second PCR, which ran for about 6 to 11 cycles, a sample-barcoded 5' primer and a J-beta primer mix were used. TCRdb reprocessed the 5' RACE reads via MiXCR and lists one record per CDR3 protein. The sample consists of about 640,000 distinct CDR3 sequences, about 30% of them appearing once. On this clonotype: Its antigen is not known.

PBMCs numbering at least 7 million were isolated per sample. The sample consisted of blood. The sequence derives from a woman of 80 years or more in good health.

The DNA for the CDR3 is TGTGCCAGCAGTTTTAGAGGGGGGGGCCCGGAGACCCAGTACTTC. Its protein is CASSFRGGGPETQYF. The chain employs TRBV28 and TRBJ2-5; tentative D call: TRBD2 (7 bases). Deletions cut 3 bases from V and 5 bases from J, with 16 bases between. The CDR3 is 15 residues long. The germline CDR1 and CDR2 sequences are MDHEN and SYDVKM.